Listed below are T cell receptor beta chains from one sample, sequenced in a study of lymphopenia after photon versus proton radiotherapy. Measured with immunoSEQ multiplex PCR; TCRdb has only the in-frame clones, and not every one. The sample holds tens of thousands of clones, roughly 93% seen once. The material sequenced was peripheral blood, taken from a patient treated with photon-based radiotherapy. The receptors were gathered from a woman in her seventies with pancreatic cancer. The CDR3 runs from the conserved cysteine through the conserved F or W. The order of the fields is V gene, CDR3 protein.

TRBV10-2,CASNYGRNTGELFF
TRBV4-2,CASSQDRNRGLYEQYF
TRBV27,CASSLVRGSTDTQYF
TRBV19,CASSPLGRNTGELFF
TRBV29-1,CSFRTVNTEAFF
TRBV19,CASSIRSTSGSADTQYF
TRBV28,CASRLPGATNEKLFF
TRBV13,CASSASGWGRYQETQYF
TRBV7-9,CASSLLGGETQYF
TRBV7-2,CASSLASGSSYEQYF
TRBV9,CASSASGQVRDEQFF
TRBV28,CASRPNRGLHDTQYF
TRBV4-3,CASSPKGGKNEKLFF
TRBV9,CASSVDGRNYGYTF
TRBV19,CASSRWTSRTLTYEQYF
TRBV15,CATSSRGREQFF
TRBV4-3,CASSYALSGRADTGELFF
TRBV7-9,CASSYTGGNTGELFF
TRBV7-9,CASSFSHKVQAFF
TRBV5-1,CASSVGAGGTETQYF
TRBV29-1,CSVAGSSSYNEQFF
TRBV2,CASSPLKEQYF